The sequence of this T cell receptor beta chain was determined in a study of regulatory T cells in long-lasting Graves disease. Time point specified: newly diagnosed GD, antithyroid drugs for less than 3 months. PBMCs provided the RNA from which the TCR library was made. Trimming pared 1 base from V and 3 bases from J, leaving 13 bases between. Germline V gives CDR1 MNHEY, CDR2 SVGAGI. This CDR3 contains 16 residues. This clonotype was seen a handful of times. According to the study, TCR beta libraries were built with iRepertoire HTBI primers and CDR3-region Arm-PCR. TCRdb reprocessed the multiplex PCR reads with MiXCR, giving one entry per CDR3 protein. The sample records about 530,000 distinct CDR3 sequences, about 16% being singletons. The sample was also linked to a second study, of T cells in Graves' hyperthyroidism and ophthalmopathy. That paper adds: Participants, patients aged 18 to 65, had newly diagnosed hyperthyroidism with a duration under 2 months.

V usage is TRBV6-5 and J usage is TRBJ1-5; D is perhaps TRBD1 (5 bases). Source: peripheral blood mononuclear cells (PBMCs), taken at new diagnosis, from a patient treated with antithyroid drugs. The sequence came from a woman aged 35-65 years with Graves disease. The CDR3 DNA reads TGTGCCAGCAGTTACTACGGACAAGGGAACAATCAGCCCCAGCATTTT. It encodes CASSYYGQGNNQPQHF.